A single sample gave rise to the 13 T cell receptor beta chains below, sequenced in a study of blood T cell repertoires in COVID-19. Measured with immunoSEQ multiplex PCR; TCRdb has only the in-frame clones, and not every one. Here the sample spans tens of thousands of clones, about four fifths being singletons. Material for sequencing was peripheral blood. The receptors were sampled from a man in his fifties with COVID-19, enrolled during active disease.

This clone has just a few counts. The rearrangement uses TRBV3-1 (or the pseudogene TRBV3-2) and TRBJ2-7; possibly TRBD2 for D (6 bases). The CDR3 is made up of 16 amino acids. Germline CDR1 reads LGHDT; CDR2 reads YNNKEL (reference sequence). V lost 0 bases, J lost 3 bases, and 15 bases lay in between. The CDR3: CASSQDRGGVVYEQYF. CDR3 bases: TGTGCCAGCAGCCAAGATCGTGGCGGGGTAGTCTACGAGCAGTACTTC.

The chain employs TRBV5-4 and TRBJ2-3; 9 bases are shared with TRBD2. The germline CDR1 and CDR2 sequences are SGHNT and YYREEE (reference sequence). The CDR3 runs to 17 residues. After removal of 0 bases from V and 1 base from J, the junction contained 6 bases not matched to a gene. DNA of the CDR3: TGTGCCAGCAGCTTGGTTCGCGCTAGCGGGGGCACAGATACGCAGTATTTT. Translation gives CASSLVRASGGTDTQYF.

The CDR3 region is CASSLDRGTNEKLFF. The CDR3 DNA follows: TGTGCCAGCAGCTTAGACAGGGGAACTAATGAAAAACTGTTTTTT. The rearrangement joins TRBV7-9 to TRBJ1-4, with TRBD1 matching 7 bases. The germline V gene has CDR1 SEHNR and CDR2 FQNEAQ (reference sequence). The length of the CDR3 is 15 residues. V shed 1 base and J 1 base; nucleotides not matched to a gene: 0.

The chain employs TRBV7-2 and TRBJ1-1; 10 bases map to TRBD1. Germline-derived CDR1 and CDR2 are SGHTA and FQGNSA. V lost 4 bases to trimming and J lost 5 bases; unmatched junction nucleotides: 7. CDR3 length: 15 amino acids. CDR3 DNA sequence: TGTGCCAGCAGCTCAGAGGGACAGGGGAGAACTGAAGCTTTCTTT. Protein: CASSSEGQGRTEAFF.

The CDR3 sequence is CASSGGGAWAEAFF. CDR3 bases: TGTGCCAGCAGTGGAGGGGGGGCTTGGGCTGAAGCTTTCTTT. The chain uses TRBV6-1 and TRBJ1-1; tentative D call: TRBD1 (6 bases). In germline, CDR1 is MNHNS, CDR2 SASEGT. The CDR3 has 14 residues. V lost 4 bases, J lost 6 bases, and 15 bases lay in between.

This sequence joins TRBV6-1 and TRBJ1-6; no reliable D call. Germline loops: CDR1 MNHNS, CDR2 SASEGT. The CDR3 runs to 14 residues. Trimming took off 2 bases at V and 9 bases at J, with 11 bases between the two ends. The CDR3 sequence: CASSETLRRSPLHF. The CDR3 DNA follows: TGTGCCAGCAGTGAAACCCTACGTCGTTCACCCCTCCACTTT.

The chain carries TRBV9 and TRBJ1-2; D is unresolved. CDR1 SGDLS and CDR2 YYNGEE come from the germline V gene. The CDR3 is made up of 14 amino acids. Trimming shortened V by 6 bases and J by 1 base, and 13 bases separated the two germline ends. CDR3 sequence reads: CASNPLGGNYGYTF. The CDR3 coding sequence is TGTGCCAGCAACCCTCTCGGTGGTAACTATGGCTACACCTTC.

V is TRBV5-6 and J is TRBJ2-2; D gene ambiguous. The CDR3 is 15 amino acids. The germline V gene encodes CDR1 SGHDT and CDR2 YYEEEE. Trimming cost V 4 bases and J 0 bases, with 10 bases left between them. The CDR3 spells CASSQNWPNTGELFF. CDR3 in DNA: TGTGCCAGCAGCCAAAATTGGCCGAACACCGGGGAGCTGTTTTTT.

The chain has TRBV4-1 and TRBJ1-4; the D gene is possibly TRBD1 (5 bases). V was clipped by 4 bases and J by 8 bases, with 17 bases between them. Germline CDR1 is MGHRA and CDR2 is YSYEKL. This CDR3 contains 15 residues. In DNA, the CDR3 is TGCGCCAGCAGCCCGCGGGACGGCCCGAGGGAAAAACTGTTTTTT. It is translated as CASSPRDGPREKLFF.

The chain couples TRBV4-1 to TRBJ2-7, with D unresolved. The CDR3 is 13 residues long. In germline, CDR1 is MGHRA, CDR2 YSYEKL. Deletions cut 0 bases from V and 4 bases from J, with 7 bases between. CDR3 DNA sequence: TGCGCCAGCAGCCAAGATCTTATTTACGAGCAGTACTTC. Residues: CASSQDLIYEQYF.

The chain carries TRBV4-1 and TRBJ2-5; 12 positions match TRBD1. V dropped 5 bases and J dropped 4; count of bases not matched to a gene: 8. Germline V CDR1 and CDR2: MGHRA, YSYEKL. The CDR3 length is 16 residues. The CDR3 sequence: CASSSSGTGGGETQYF. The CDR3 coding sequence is TGCGCCAGCAGCTCCTCCGGGACAGGGGGCGGAGAGACCCAGTACTTC.

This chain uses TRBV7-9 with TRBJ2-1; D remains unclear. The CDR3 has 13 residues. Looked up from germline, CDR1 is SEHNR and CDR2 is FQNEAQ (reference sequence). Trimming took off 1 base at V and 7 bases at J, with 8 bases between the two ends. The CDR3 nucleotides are TGTGCCAGCAGCTTAGGGGCCCTTAATGAGCAGTTCTTC. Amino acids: CASSLGALNEQFF.

In nucleotides, the CDR3 is TGTGCCAGAACGGACAGGGAGGACTATGGCTACACCTTC. Its translation: CARTDREDYGYTF. The rearrangement joins TRBV2 to TRBJ1-2; TRBD1 matches at 8 bases. With V trimmed by 9 bases and J by 3 bases, 6 bases remained unmatched. Germline CDR1 reads SNHLY; CDR2 reads FYNNEI. The length of the CDR3 is 13 residues. The whole variable domain, remainder taken from reference TRBV2 and TRBJ1-2, is EPEVTQTPSHQVTQMGQEVILRCVPISNHLYFYWYRQILGQKVEFLVSFYNNEISEKSEIFDDQFSVERPDGSNFTLKIRSTKLEDSAMYFCARTDREDYGYTFGSGTRLTVV.